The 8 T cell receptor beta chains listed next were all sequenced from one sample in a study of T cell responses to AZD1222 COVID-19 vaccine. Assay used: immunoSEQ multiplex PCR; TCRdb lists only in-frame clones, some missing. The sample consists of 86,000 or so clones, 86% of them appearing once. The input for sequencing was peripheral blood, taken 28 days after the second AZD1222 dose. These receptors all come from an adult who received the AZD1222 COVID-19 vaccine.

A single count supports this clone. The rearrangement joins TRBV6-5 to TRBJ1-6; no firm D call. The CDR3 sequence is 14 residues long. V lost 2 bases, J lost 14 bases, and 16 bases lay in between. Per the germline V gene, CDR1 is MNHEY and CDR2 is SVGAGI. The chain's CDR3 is CASSYEAGGSSLHF. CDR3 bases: TGTGCCAGCAGTTACGAGGCAGGAGGAAGCTCCCTCCACTTT.

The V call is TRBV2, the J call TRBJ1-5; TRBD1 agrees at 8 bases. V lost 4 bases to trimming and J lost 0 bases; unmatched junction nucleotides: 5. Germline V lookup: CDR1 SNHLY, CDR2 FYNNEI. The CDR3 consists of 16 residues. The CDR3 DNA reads TGTGCCAGCAGTGGGACAGGGAGGGGTAGCAATCAGCCCCAGCATTTT. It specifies CASSGTGRGSNQPQHF.

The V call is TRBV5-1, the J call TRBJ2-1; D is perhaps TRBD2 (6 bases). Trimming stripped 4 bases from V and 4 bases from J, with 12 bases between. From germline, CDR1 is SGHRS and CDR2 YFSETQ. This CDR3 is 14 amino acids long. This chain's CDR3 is CASSLPAGYNEQFF. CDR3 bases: TGCGCCAGCAGCCTCCCCGCGGGGTACAATGAGCAGTTCTTC.

The chain's CDR3 is CASSLQGGFSYNEQFF. CDR3 DNA: TGTGCCAGCAGCTTACAGGGTGGGTTTTCCTACAATGAGCAGTTCTTC. The chain is built from TRBV7-3 and TRBJ2-1; perhaps TRBD1 as D (5 bases). Germline CDR1 is SGHTA and CDR2 is FQGTGA. The CDR3 extends over 16 amino acids. Between the trimmed V and J ends, which lost 2 bases and 1 base, there was a span of 12 bases.

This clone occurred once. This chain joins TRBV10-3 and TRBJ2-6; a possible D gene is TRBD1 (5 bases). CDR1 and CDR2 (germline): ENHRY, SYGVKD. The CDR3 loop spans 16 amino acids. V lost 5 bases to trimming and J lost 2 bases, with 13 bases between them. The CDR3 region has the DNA TGTGCCATCAGTTTAGTTGTAGGGGCTGGGGCCAACGTCCTGACTTTC. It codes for CAISLVVGAGANVLTF.

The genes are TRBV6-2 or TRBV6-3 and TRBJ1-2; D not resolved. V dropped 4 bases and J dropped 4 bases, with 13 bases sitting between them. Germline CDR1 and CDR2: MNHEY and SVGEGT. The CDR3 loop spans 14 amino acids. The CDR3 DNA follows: TGTGCCAGCAGTTCCCCCCCGTTGGGCTATGGCTACACCTTC. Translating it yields CASSSPPLGYGYTF.

In DNA, the CDR3 is TGTGCCAGCAGTCCAGGGGAGGGCGCCTATCAGCCCCAGCATTTT. This codes for CASSPGEGAYQPQHF. The rearrangement joins TRBV3-1 (or the pseudogene TRBV3-2) to TRBJ1-5; tentative D call: TRBD1 (6 bases). This CDR3 has 15 amino acids. Trimming stripped 6 bases from V and 5 bases from J, with 17 bases between. Germline V CDR1 and CDR2: LGHDT, YNNKEL (reference sequence).

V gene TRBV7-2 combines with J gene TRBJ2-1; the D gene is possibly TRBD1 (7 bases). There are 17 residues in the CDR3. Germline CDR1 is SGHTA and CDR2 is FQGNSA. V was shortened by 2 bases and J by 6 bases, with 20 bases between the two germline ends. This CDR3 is CASSLKAGGTVLNEQFF. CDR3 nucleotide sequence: TGTGCCAGCAGCTTAAAGGCAGGGGGGACAGTCCTCAATGAGCAGTTCTTC.